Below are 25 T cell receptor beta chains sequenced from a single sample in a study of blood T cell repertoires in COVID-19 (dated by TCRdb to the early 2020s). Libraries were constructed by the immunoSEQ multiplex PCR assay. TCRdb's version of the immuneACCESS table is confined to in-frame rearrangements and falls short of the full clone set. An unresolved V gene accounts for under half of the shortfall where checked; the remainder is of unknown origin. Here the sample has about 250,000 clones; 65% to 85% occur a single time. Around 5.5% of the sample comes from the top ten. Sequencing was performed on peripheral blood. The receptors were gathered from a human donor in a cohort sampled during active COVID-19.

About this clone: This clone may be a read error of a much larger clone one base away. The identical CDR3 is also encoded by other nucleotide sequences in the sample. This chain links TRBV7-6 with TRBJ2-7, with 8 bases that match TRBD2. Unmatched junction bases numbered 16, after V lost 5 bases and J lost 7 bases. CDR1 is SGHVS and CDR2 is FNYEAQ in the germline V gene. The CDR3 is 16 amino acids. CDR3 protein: CASSIPRGLAGYEQYF. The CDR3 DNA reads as TGTGCCAGCAGCATCCCCCGGGGGCTAGCGGGCTATGAGCAGTACTTC.

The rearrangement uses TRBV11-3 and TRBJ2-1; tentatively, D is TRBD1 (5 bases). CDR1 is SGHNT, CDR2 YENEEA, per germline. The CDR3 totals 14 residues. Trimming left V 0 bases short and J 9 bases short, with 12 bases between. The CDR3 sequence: CASSLDPRTPEQFF. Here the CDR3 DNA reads TGTGCCAGCAGCTTAGATCCTCGGACACCTGAGCAGTTCTTC. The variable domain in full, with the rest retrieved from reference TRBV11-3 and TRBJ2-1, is EAGVVQSPRYKIIEKKQPVAFWCNPISGHNTLYWYLQNLGQGPELLIRYENEEAVDDSQLPKDRFSAERLKGVDSTLKIQPAELGDSAVYLCASSLDPRTPEQFFGPGTRLTVL.

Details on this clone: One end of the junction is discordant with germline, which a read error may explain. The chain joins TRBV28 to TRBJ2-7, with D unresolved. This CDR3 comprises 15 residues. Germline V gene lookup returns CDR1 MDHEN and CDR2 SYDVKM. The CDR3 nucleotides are TGTGCCAGCACTTTAGGTGGGCAGATCTCCTACGAGCAGTACTTC. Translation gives CASTLGGQISYEQYF.

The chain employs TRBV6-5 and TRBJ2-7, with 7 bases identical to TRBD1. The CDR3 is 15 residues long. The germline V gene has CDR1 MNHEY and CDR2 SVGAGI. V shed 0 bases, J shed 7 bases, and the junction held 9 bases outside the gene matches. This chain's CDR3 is CASSYSGQLPWEQYF. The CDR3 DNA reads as TGTGCCAGCAGTTACTCGGGACAGTTACCTTGGGAGCAGTACTTC.

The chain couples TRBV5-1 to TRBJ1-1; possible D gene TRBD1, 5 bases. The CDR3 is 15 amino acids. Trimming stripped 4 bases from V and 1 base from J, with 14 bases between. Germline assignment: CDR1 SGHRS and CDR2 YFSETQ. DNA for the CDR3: TGCGCCAGCAGCGGCTTAACAGGAAAGAACACTGAAGCTTTCTTT. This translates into CASSGLTGKNTEAFF.

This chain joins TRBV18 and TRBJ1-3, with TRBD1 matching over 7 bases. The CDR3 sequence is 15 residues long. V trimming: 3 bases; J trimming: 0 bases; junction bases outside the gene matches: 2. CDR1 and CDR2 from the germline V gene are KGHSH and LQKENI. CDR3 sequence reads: CASSPTGVSGNTIYF. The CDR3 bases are TGTGCCAGCTCACCTACAGGGGTCTCTGGAAACACCATATATTTT.

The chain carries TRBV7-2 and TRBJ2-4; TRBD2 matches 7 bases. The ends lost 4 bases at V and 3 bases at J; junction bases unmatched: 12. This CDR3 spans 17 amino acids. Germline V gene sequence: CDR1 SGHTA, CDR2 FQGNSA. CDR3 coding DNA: TGTGCCAGCAGCTCAGAGGCGGCGGGAGTGGGCAAAAACATTCAGTACTTC. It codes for CASSSEAAGVGKNIQYF.

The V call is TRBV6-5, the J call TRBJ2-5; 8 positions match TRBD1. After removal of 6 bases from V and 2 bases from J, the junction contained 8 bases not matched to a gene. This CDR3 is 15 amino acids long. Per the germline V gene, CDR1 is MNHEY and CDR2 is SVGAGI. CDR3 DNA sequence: TGTGCCAGCAGACCCTCCGGGACAGGACAAGAGACCCAGTACTTC. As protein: CASRPSGTGQETQYF.

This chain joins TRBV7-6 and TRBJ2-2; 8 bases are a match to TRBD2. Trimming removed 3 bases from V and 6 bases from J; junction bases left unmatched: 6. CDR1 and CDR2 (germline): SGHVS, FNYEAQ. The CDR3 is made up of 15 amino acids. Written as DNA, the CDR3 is TGTGCCAGCAGCTTTCTTAGCGGGACATCCGGGGAGCTGTTTTTT. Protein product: CASSFLSGTSGELFF. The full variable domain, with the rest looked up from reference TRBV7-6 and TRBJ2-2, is GAGVSQSPRYKVTKRGQDVALRCDPISGHVSLYWYRQALGQGPEFLTYFNYEAQQDKSGLPNDRFSAERPEGSISTLTIQRTEQRDSAMYRCASSFLSGTSGELFFGEGSRLTVL.

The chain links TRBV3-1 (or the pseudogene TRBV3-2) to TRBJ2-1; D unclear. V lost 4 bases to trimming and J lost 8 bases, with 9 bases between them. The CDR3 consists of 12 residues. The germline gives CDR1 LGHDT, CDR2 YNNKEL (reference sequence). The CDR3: CASSPRGDEQFF. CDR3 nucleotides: TGTGCCAGCAGCCCCCGAGGCGATGAGCAGTTCTTC.

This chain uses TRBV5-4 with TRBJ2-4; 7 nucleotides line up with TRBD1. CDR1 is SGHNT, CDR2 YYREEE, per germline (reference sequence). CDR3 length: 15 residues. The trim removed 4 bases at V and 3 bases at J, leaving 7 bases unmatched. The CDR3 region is CASSIGTANKNIQYF. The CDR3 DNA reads TGTGCCAGCAGCATCGGGACAGCAAACAAAAACATTCAGTACTTC.

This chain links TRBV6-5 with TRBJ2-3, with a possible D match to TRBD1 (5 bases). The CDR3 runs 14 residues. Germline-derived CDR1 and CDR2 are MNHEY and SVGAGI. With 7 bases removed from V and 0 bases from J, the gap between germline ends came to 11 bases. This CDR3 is CASNPTASTDTQYF. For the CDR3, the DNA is TGTGCCAGCAATCCGACAGCTAGCACAGATACGCAGTATTTT.

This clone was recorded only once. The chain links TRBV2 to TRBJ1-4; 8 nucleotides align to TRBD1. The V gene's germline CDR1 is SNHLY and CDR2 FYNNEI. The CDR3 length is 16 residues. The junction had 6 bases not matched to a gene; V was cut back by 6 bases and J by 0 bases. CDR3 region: CASRGTGLATNEKLFF. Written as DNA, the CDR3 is TGTGCCAGCAGGGGGACAGGACTTGCAACTAATGAAAAACTGTTTTTT.

CDR3 residues: CAWNTMGQGSYEQYF. DNA of the CDR3: TGTGCCTGGAACACAATGGGACAGGGTAGCTACGAGCAGTACTTC. The gene calls are TRBV30 and TRBJ2-7; TRBD1 matches 9 bases. This CDR3 is built from 15 residues. V lost 4 bases, J lost 3 bases, and 10 bases stayed unmatched. Germline V gene lookup returns CDR1 GTSNPN and CDR2 SVGIG (reference sequence).

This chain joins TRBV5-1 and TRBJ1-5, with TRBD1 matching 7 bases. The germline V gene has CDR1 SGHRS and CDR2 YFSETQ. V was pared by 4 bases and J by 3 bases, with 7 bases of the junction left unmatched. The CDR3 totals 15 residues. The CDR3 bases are TGCGCCAGCAGCCCCGGGGACAGTTACAATCAGCCCCAGCATTTT. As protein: CASSPGDSYNQPQHF.

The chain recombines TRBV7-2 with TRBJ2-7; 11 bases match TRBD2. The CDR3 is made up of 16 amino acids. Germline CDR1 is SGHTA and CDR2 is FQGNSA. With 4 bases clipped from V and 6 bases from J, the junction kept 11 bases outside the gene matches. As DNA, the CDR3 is TGTGCCAGCAGCTCGAATAGACTAGCGGGAAGAAGCGAGCAGTACTTC. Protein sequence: CASSSNRLAGRSEQYF.

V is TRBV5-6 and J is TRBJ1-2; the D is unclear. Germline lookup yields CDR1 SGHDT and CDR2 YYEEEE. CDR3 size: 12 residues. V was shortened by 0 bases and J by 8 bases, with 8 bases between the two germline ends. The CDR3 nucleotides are TGTGCCAGCAGCTTGGTCGTCGCGGGCTACACCTTC. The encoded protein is CASSLVVAGYTF.

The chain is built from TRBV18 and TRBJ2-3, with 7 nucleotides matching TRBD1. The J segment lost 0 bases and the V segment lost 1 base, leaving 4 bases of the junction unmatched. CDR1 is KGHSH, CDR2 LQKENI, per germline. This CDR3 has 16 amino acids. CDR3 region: CASSPRGTASTDTQYF. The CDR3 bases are TGTGCCAGCTCACCACGAGGGACAGCTAGCACAGATACGCAGTATTTT.

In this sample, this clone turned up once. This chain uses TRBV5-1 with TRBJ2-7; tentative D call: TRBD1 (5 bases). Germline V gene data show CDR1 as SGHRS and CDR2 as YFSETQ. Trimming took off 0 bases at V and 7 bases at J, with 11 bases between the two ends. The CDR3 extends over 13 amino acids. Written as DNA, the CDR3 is TGCGCCAGCAGCTTGGTAGGGGCGCGAGAGCAGTACTTC. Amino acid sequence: CASSLVGAREQYF.

CDR3 sequence (DNA): TGCGCCAGCAGTCCCGGGTACAATGAGCAGTTCTTC. Protein: CASSPGYNEQFF. This chain uses TRBV10-1 with TRBJ2-1, with no clear D. The CDR3 spans 12 residues. V was trimmed by 5 bases and J by 4 bases, leaving 6 bases between them. CDR1 is WNHNN and CDR2 is SYGVQD in the germline V gene (reference sequence).

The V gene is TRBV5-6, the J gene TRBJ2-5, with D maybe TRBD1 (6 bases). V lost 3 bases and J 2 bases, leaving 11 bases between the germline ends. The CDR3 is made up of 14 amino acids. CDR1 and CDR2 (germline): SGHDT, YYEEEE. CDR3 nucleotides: TGTGCCAGCAGCTCTCAGGGGTTGCAAGAGACCCAGTACTTC. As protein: CASSSQGLQETQYF.

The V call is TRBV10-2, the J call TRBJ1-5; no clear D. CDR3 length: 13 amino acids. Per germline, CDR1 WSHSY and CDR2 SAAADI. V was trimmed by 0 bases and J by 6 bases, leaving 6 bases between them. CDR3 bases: TGCGCCAGCAGTGAGTCTCTAGGTCAGCCCCAGCATTTT. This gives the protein CASSESLGQPQHF.

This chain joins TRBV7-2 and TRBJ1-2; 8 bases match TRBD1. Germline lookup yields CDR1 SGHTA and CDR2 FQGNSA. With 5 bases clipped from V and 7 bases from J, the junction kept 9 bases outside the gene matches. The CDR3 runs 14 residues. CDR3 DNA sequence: TGTGCCAGCAGCGCCGACAGGGGAAGAGGTGGCTACACCTTC. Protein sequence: CASSADRGRGGYTF.

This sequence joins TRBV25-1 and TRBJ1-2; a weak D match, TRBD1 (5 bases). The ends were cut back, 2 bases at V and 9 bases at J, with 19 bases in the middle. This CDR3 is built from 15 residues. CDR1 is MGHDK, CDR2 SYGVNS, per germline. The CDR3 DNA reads TGTGCCAGCAGTGAAACCCGGTGGGACTTGAGGAGCTACACCTTC. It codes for CASSETRWDLRSYTF.

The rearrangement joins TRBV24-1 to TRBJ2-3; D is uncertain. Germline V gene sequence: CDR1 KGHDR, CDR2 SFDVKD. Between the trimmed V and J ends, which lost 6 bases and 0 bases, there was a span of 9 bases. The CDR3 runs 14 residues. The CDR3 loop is CATSSIYSTDTQYF. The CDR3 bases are TGTGCCACCAGTTCTATATACAGCACAGATACGCAGTATTTT.